The rows below give T cell receptor beta chains drawn from one sample of a study of T cell repertoires in cytomegalovirus infection. TCRdb used MiXCR to reprocess the reads, holding one entry per CDR3 protein. There are around 450,000 distinct CDR3 sequences in the sample; about 11% occur only once, and roughly a tenth lies in the top ten. Sequencing used PBMCs. Receptors were obtained from a human donor in good health (CMV status not recorded). Some clones in this sample may be carry-over from other donors' samples. Each CDR3 is given with its conserved first and last residue. The D gene is left open where the match is weak. Size is omitted from some rows. Given values are once, few, many or a class for expanded clones.

clone_size j_call v_call d_call cdr3_nt cdr3_aa
few TRBJ1-5 TRBV19 NA TGTGCCAGTACATCGGGGTCTGTCAATCAGCCCCAGCATTTT CASTSGSVNQPQHF
many TRBJ1-2 TRBV29-1 TRBD1 TGCAGCGTAGCAGGCGGGCAGGACAGGACTAACTATGGCTACACCTTC CSVAGGQDRTNYGYTF
NA TRBJ2-1 TRBV18 TRBD2 TGTGCCAGCTCACAAGAGGCTAGCGGGATTAATGAGCAGTTCTTC CASSQEASGINEQFF
many TRBJ1-2 TRBV20-1 NA TGCAGTGCTAGACTGTTTGGGGAATCCGGCTACACCTTC CSARLFGESGYTF
many TRBJ2-7 TRBV7-2 NA TGTGCCAGCAGCTTAGGTGGGGCGGCCACACCCTCGTTC CASSLGGAATPSF
many TRBJ1-5 TRBV27 TRBD1 TGTGCCAGCGAGTGGTACCGGGACAGGGCCTTTAATCAGCCCCAGCATTTT CASEWYRDRAFNQPQHF
many TRBJ2-1 TRBV12-3/TRBV12-4 NA TGTGCCAGCAGTTTAGATCCCGGGGCCTGGGATGAGCAGTTCTTC CASSLDPGAWDEQFF
many TRBJ2-1 TRBV7-9 TRBD2 TGTGCCAGCAGCTCTAGCGGGAGGGCCTACAATGAGCAGTTCTTC CASSSSGRAYNEQFF
many TRBJ2-1 TRBV7-9 NA TGTGCCAGCAGCTTAGCGGGAGCCCCTGAGCAGTTCTTC CASSLAGAPEQFF
many TRBJ2-4 TRBV11-2 NA TGTGCCAGCAGTCTCCGTCAGACCCGAAGTGGTGGGAACATTCAGTACTTC CASSLRQTRSGGNIQYF
many TRBJ1-2 TRBV7-2 TRBD1 TGTGCCAGCAGCTTAGGGGCGCAGGGGGCGCGGGGCTACACCTTC CASSLGAQGARGYTF
NA TRBJ1-5 TRBV19 NA TGTGCCAGTAGTATGGGGCAGGGGATAAATCAGCCCCAGCATTTT CASSMGQGINQPQHF
many TRBJ1-1 TRBV10-3 TRBD1 TGTGCCATCAGTGAATTAGGGCAGGGGGAATTGAACACTGAAGCTTTCTTT CAISELGQGELNTEAFF
few TRBJ1-1 TRBV28 NA TGTGCCAGCAGTAGCCGATCCAGGGCCGGGGGCACTGAAGCTTTCTTT CASSSRSRAGGTEAFF
NA TRBJ2-1 TRBV11-2 NA TGTGCCAGCAGCTTAGTCAAGGGGGGACCCTACAATGAGCAGTTCTTC CASSLVKGGPYNEQFF
many TRBJ2-7 TRBV7-9 TRBD1 TGCGGGACAGGGACCTACGAGCAGTACTTC CGTGTYEQYF
NA TRBJ2-2 TRBV6-2/TRBV6-3 TRBD2 TGTGCCAGCAGTACCCGACTAGCGGGGGGGATTACCGGGGAGCTGTTTTTT CASSTRLAGGITGELFF
many TRBJ2-2 TRBV11-3 NA TGTGCCAGTAGCATGAGCAGTTCCGGGGAGCTGTTTTTT CASSMSSSGELFF
many TRBJ1-1 TRBV7-9 NA TGTGCCAGCAGCTTATGGGGAGTTGAAGCTTTCTTT CASSLWGVEAFF
many TRBJ2-7 TRBV11-2 TRBD2 TGTGCCAGCAGCTTAGATGGCGGGGGGAGGGGGGACGAGCAGTACTTC CASSLDGGGRGDEQYF
NA TRBJ1-1 TRBV5-4 NA TGTGCCAGCAGCCCTCCAGAGCTGAAGGGGAACACTGAAGCTTTCTTT CASSPPELKGNTEAFF
NA TRBJ2-2 TRBV11-2 NA TGTGCCGGCACGACGGGACGGTCGAACACCGGGGAGCTGTTTTTT CAGTTGRSNTGELFF
many TRBJ2-7 TRBV4-1 NA TGCGCCAGCAGCCAAGGGTGGAAGGGGACCAACGAGCAGTACTTC CASSQGWKGTNEQYF
many TRBJ2-1 TRBV7-9 TRBD2 TGTGCCAGCAGCTTACTAGCGGGATACAATGAGCAGTTCTTC CASSLLAGYNEQFF
many TRBJ2-1 TRBV7-9 TRBD2 TGTGCCAGCAGCTTAGTGTCGGGAGGGCCCTCCAATGAGCAGTTCTTC CASSLVSGGPSNEQFF
once TRBJ2-4 TRBV3-1 NA TGTGCCAGCAGCCAAGATGGGAGTTCCAAAAACATTCAGTACTTC CASSQDGSSKNIQYF
NA TRBJ2-1 TRBV3-1 TRBD2 TGTGCCAGCAGCCCCCCCCCCACCAGCGGGAGAAGGAATGAGCAGTTCTTC CASSPPPTSGRRNEQFF